This T cell receptor (beta chain) is drawn from a study of Graves' ophthalmopathy and Graves' hyperthyroidism. General observations from the study: Most expanded thyroid clonotypes above 0.001 frequency also appeared in blood. A model built from 13 signatures distinguished ophthalmopathy from stable hyperthyroidism with roughly 90% sensitivity and approximately 80% specificity.

Each diagnosis was determined on the basis of clinical symptoms, serum thyroxine, TRAb, thyroid ultrasound and orbital computed tomography. PBMCs came from more than 8 ml of fresh peripheral blood. In its sample, this clonotype was seen many times. Its antigen is still unknown. Transcripts of RNA were the source for amplifying TCR beta CDR3 regions. An initial RT-PCR round employing HTBI primers preceded a second-round multiplex PCR. TCRdb called the multiplex PCR reads again in MiXCR, with one record for every CDR3 protein. The sample carries about 480,000 distinct CDR3 sequences, around 15% recorded once. Sequencing was performed on blood. This TCR was sampled from a woman between 25 and 40 years old with Graves' ophthalmopathy.

Here the CDR3 DNA reads TGCGCCAGCAGCGTGACAGGTTCGACTGAAGCTTTCTTT. This translates into CASSVTGSTEAFF. The V and J genes are TRBV5-1 and TRBJ1-1, with D tentatively TRBD1 (6 bases). The CDR3 runs to 13 residues. Germline V CDR1 and CDR2: SGHRS, YFSETQ. V shed 4 bases and J shed 5 bases, with 12 bases lying between them. Filled out from reference TRBV5-1 and TRBJ1-1, the complete variable domain reads KAGVTQTPRYLIKTRGQQVTLSCSPISGHRSVSWYQQTPGQGLQFLFEYFSETQRNKGNFPGRFSGRQFSNSRSEMNVSTLELGDSALYLCASSVTGSTEAFFGQGTRLTVV.